This entry lists 9 T cell receptor beta chains sequenced from one sample in a study of blood T cell repertoires in COVID-19. Produced via immunoSEQ multiplex PCR; TCRdb's table is partial and in-frame only. This table holds a few hundred thousand clones, 80% to 85% found once. The sample comprised PBMCs or T cells enriched from blood (not recorded which). Receptor source: a woman aged 40 to 50 who had recovered from COVID-19.

This chain links TRBV11-2 with TRBJ2-5; D possibly corresponds to TRBD1 (5 bases). Germline V gene sequence: CDR1 SGHAT, CDR2 FQNNGV. V was clipped by 10 bases and J by 1 base, with 13 bases between them. The CDR3 contains 13 residues. In nucleotides, the CDR3 is TGTGCCACGTCTCCAGGGCTCCAAGAGACCCAGTACTTC. Translated, it gives CATSPGLQETQYF.

The sample holds a few counts of this clone. This chain connects TRBV6-1 to TRBJ1-1; D is unclear. Germline values: CDR1 MNHNS, CDR2 SASEGT. V shed 1 base and J shed 7 bases, with 7 bases lying between them. The CDR3 has 12 residues. Here the CDR3 DNA reads TGTGCCAGCAGTGAAGGAGGCGGTGAAGCTTTCTTT. Amino acids: CASSEGGGEAFF.

The rearrangement links TRBV5-4 to TRBJ2-1; D ambiguous. CDR1 is SGHNT, CDR2 YYREEE, per germline (reference sequence). The V end lost 6 bases, the J end lost 7 bases, and 20 bases lay between the germline ends. This CDR3 spans 15 amino acids. The CDR3 DNA sequence: TGTGCCAGCAACCCCGACCCGCTAGTCGGGAATGAGCAGTTCTTC. Protein product: CASNPDPLVGNEQFF.

This sequence joins TRBV5-1 and TRBJ2-3; TRBD1 matches 7 bases. This CDR3 is built from 14 residues. Germline-derived CDR1 and CDR2 are SGHRS and YFSETQ. V lost 4 bases to trimming and J lost 2 bases; unmatched junction nucleotides: 4. The CDR3 sequence is CASSPTGSTDTQYF. In DNA form, the CDR3 reads TGCGCCAGCAGCCCGACAGGGTCCACAGATACGCAGTATTTT.

The chain couples TRBV5-4 to TRBJ2-5; 8 positions agree with TRBD1. The CDR3 is 13 residues long. The V gene's germline CDR1 is SGHNT and CDR2 YYREEE (reference sequence). Losses at the gene ends were 3 bases for V and 5 bases for J; bases not matched to a gene: 3. The CDR3 loop reads CASSSTGVETQYF. The CDR3, as DNA: TGTGCCAGCAGCTCGACAGGGGTGGAGACCCAGTACTTC.

The CDR3 loop reads CASSRLAGGGEFF. The CDR3 DNA follows: TGTGCCAGTAGTAGGCTAGCGGGAGGTGGGGAGTTCTTC. This chain uses TRBV19 with TRBJ2-1, with 11 bases that match TRBD2. The CDR3 contains 13 residues. After removal of 4 bases from V and 14 bases from J, the junction contained 7 bases not matched to a gene. Germline CDR1 and CDR2: LNHDA and SQIVND (reference sequence).

The V gene is TRBV7-2, the J gene TRBJ1-2; 7 bases line up with TRBD1. Germline loops: CDR1 SGHTA, CDR2 FQGNSA. The CDR3 has 14 amino acids. The V segment lost 5 bases and the J segment 4 bases; nucleotides outside the gene matches: 7. The CDR3 reads CASSPGDSPYGYTF. In nucleotides, the CDR3 is TGTGCCAGCAGCCCCGGGGACAGCCCCTATGGCTACACCTTC.

The chain has TRBV2 and TRBJ1-2, with D tentatively TRBD1 (5 bases). V was clipped by 9 bases and J by 3 bases, with 17 bases between them. CDR3 length equals 14 residues. Germline V gives CDR1 SNHLY, CDR2 FYNNEI. CDR3 amino acids: CASRREQGDYGYTF. The DNA for the CDR3 is TGTGCCAGTAGACGGGAGCAAGGGGACTATGGCTACACCTTC.

The chain's CDR3 is CASSLVGNSPLHF. In DNA, the CDR3 is TGTGCCAGCAGCCTGGTCGGGAATTCACCCCTCCACTTT. The chain carries TRBV12-3 or TRBV12-4 and TRBJ1-6; D not resolved. The germline V and J ends were trimmed by 6 bases and 7 bases, with 10 bases remaining between them. The length of the CDR3 is 13 residues.